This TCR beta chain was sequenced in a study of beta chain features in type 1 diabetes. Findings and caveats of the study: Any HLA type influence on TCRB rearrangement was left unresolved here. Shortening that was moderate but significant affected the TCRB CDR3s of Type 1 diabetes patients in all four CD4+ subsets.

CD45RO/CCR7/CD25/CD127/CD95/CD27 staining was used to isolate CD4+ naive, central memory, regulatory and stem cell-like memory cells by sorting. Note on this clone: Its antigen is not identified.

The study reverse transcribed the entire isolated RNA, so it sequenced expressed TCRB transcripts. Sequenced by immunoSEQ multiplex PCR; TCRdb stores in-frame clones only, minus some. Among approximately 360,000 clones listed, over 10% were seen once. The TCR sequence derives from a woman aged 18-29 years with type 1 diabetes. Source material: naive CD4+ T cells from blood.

CDR3 DNA: TGTGCCAGCAGCGACCGCAGGGGAACGGGAAACACCATATATTTT. As protein: CASSDRRGTGNTIYF. The chain couples TRBV9 to TRBJ1-3, with a possible D match to TRBD1 (6 bases). CDR1 and CDR2 (germline): SGDLS, YYNGEE. CDR3 length: 15 amino acids. Trimming removed 3 bases at V and 4 bases at J, with 14 bases between.